This T cell receptor (beta chain) was sequenced in a study of long-term antiretroviral therapy in people with HIV. Study-wide points: Blood in the study was drawn between the mid-2000s and the late 2010s, possibly under older ART regimens, which may be less effective than current ones. In HIV, the repertoires covered a tighter span of CDR3 lengths than in controls. Viral resistance, ART adherence and therapy changes all lacked available data.

It was version v3.0 of the immunoSEQ assay that was run at survey level. Target depth was 40,000-50,000 T-cell genomes per sample. Sequenced by immunoSEQ multiplex PCR; TCRdb stores in-frame clones only, minus some. Among 20,000 or so clones listed, about 91% were seen once. Concerning this clone: Its specificity is unknown.

This receptor was identified in a man in his fifties with HIV. Source: unsorted PBMCs, taken 1.8 years before starting antiretroviral therapy.

CDR3 amino acids: CASTRTGPVTEAFF. The CDR3 bases are TGCGCCAGCACCCGGACAGGGCCGGTGACTGAAGCTTTCTTT. The rearrangement uses TRBV10-2 and TRBJ1-1, with 8 bases matching TRBD1. Germline lookup yields CDR1 WSHSY and CDR2 SAAADI. V gave up 7 bases and J gave up 5 bases; unmatched junction bases: 9. The CDR3 has 14 residues.